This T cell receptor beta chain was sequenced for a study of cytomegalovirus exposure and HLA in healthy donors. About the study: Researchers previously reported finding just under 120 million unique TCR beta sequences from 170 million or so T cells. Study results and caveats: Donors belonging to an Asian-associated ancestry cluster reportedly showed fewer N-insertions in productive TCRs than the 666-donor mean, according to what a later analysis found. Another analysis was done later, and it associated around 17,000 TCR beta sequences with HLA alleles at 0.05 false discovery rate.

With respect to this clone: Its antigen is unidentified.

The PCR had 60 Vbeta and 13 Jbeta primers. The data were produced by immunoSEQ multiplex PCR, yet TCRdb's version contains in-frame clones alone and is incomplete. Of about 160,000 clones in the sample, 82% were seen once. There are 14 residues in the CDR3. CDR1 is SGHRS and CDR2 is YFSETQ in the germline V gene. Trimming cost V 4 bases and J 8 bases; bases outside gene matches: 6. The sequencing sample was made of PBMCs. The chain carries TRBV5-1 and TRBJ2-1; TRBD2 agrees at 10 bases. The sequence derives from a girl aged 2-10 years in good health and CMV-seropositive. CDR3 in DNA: TGCGCCAGCAGCCCGATAGCGGGAGGATATGAGCAGTTCTTC. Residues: CASSPIAGGYEQFF.